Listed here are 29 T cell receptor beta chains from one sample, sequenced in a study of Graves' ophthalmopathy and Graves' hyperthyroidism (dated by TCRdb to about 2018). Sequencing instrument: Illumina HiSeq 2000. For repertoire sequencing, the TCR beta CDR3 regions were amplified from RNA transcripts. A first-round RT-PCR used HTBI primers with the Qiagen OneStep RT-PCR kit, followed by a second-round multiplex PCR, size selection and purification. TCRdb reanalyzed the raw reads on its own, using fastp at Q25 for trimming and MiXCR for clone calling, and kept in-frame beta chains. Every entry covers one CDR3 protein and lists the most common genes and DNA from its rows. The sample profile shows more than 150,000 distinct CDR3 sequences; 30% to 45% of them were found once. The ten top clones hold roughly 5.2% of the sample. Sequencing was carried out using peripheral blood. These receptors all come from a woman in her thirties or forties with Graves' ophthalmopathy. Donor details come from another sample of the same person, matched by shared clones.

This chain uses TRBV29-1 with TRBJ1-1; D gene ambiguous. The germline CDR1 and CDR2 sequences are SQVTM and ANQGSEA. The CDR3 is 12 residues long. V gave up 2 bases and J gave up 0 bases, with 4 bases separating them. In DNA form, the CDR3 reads TGCAGCGTTGAAAGGATGAACACTGAAGCTTTCTTT. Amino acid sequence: CSVERMNTEAFF.

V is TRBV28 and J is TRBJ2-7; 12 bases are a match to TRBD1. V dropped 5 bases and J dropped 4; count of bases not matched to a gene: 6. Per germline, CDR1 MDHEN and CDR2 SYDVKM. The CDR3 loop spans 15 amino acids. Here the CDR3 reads CASSKPGQGAYEQYF. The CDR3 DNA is TGTGCCAGCAGTAAACCGGGACAGGGGGCTTACGAGCAGTACTTC.

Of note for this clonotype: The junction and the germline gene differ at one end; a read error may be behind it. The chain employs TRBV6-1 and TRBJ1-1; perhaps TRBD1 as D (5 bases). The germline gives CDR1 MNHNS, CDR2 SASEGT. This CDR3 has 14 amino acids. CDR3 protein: CASSEDPGNTGAFF. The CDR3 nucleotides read TGTGCCAGCAGTGAGGACCCAGGGAACACTGGAGCTTTCTTT.

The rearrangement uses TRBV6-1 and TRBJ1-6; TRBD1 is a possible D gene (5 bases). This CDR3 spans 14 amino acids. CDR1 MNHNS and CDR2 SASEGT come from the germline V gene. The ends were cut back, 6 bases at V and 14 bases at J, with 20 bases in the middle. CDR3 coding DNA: TGTGCCAGCAGAAGTGGGCAGGGACTCCTCACCCTCCACTTT. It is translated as CASRSGQGLLTLHF.

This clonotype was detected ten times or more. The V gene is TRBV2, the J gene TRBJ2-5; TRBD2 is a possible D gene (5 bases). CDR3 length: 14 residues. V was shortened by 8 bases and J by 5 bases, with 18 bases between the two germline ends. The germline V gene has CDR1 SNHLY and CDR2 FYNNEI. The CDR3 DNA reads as TGTGCCAGCGCTCAGGAACTAGACGTCGAGACCCAGTACTTC. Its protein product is CASAQELDVETQYF.

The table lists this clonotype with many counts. CDR3 nucleotides: TGTGCCAGCAGTTACGGGTCTGCCGGGGAGCTGTTTTTT. Protein sequence: CASSYGSAGELFF. The rearrangement uses TRBV6-2 or TRBV6-3 and TRBJ2-2; D is ambiguous. Germline V gene data show CDR1 as MNHEY and CDR2 as SVGEGT. Trimming shortened V by 2 bases and J by 6 bases, and 7 bases separated the two germline ends. This CDR3 comprises 13 residues.

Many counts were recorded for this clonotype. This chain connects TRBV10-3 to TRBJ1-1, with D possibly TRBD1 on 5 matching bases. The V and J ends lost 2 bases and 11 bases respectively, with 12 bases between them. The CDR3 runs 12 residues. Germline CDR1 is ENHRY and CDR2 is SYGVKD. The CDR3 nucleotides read TGTGCCATCAGTGAGCATCAGGGTCACGCTTTCTTT. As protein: CAISEHQGHAFF.

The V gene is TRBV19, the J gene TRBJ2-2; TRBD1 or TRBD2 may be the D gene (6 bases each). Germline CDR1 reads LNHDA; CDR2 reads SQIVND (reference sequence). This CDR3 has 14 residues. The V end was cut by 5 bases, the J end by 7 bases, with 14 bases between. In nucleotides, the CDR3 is TGTGCCAGTAGTCCCAGCAGGGGACTCGGGGAGCTGTTTTTT. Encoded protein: CASSPSRGLGELFF.

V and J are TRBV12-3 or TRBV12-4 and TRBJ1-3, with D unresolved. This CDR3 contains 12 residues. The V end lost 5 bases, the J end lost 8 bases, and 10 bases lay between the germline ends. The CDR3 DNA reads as TGTGCCAGCAGTCGAGGAAGGGACACCATATATTTT. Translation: CASSRGRDTIYF.

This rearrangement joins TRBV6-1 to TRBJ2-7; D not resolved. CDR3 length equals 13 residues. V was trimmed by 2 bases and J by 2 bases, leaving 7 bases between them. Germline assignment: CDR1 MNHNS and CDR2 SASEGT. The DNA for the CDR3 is TGTGCCAGCAGTGAAACCATAACCTACGAGCAGTACTTC. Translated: CASSETITYEQYF.

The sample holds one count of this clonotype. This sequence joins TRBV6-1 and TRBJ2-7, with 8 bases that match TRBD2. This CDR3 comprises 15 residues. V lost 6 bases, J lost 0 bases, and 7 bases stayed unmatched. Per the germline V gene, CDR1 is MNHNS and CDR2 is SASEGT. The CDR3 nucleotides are TGTGCCAGCAGGCAAGGTAGCGGGGCCTCCTACGAGCAGTACTTC. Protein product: CASRQGSGASYEQYF.

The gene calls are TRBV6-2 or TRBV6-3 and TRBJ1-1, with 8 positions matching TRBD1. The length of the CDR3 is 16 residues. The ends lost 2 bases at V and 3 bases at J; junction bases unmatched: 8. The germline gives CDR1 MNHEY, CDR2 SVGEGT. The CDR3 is CASSYGRGLWDTEAFF. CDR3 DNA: TGTGCCAGCAGTTACGGCAGGGGGCTGTGGGACACTGAAGCTTTCTTT.

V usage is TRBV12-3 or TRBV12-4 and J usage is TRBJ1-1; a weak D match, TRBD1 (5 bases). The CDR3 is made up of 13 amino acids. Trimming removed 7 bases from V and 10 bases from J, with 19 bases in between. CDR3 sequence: CASTLRGGLTAFF. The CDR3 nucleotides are TGTGCCAGCACCCTGCGTGGGGGTCTTACAGCTTTCTTT.

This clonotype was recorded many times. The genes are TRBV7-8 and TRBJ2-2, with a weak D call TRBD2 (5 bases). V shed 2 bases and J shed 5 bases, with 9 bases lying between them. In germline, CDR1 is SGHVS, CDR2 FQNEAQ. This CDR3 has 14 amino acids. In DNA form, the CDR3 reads TGTGCCAGCAGCTTATATCGGAGGACCGGGGAGCTGTTTTTT. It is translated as CASSLYRRTGELFF.

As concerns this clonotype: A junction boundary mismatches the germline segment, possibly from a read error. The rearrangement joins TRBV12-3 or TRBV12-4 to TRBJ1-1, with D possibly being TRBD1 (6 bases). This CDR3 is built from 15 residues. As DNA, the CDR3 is TGCGCCAGCAGCCAAGAAGGGGGACAGAACACTGAAGCTTTCTTT. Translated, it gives CASSQEGGQNTEAFF.

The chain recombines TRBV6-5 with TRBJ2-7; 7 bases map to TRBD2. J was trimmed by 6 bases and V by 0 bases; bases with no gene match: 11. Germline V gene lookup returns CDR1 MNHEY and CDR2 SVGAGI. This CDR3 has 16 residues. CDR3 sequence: CASSYSGVGLRSEQYF. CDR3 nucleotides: TGTGCCAGCAGTTACTCTGGCGTGGGACTACGTTCCGAGCAGTACTTC.

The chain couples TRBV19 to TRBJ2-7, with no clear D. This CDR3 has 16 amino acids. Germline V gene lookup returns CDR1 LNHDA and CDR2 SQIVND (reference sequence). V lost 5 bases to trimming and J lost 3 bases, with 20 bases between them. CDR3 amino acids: CASSPSVGGRHYEQYF. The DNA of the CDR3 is TGTGCCAGTAGTCCGTCGGTTGGCGGCCGCCACTACGAGCAGTACTTC.

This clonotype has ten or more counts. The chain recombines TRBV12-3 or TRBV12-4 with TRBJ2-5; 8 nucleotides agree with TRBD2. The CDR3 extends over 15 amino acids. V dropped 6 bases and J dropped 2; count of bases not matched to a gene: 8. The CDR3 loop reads CASRSGSGYQETQYF. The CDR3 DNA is TGTGCCAGCAGGAGCGGGAGTGGATATCAAGAGACCCAGTACTTC.

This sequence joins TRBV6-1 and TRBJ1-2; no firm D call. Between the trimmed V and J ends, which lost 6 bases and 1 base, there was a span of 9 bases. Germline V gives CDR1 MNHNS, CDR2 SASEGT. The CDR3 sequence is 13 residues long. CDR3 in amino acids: CASRVTVNYGYTF. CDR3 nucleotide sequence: TGTGCCAGCAGAGTTACAGTTAACTATGGCTACACCTTC.

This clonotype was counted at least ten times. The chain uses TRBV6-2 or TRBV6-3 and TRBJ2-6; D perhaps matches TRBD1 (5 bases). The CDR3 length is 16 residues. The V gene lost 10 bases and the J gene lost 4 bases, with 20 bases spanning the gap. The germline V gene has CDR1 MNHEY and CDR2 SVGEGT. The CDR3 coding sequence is TGTGCCAACTCTGATCAGGGCCTTCGCGGGGCCAACGTCCTGACTTTC. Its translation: CANSDQGLRGANVLTF.

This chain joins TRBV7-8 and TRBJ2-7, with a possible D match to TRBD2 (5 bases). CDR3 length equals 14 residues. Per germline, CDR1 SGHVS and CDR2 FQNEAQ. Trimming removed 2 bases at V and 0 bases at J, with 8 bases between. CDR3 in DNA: TGTGCCAGCAGCTTATTCGGGGACTCCTACGAGCAGTACTTC. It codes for CASSLFGDSYEQYF.

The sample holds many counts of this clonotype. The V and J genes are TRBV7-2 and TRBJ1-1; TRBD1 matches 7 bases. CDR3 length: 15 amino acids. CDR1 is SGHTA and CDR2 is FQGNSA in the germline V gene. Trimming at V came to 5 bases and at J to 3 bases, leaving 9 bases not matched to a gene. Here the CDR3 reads CASSPWTGTDTEAFF. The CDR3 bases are TGTGCCAGCAGCCCATGGACAGGCACGGACACTGAAGCTTTCTTT.

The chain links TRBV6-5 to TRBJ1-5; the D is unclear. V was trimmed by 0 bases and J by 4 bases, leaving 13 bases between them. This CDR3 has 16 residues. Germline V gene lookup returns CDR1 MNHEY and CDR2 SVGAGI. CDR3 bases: TGTGCCAGCAGTTACTCCCCCTTGGGGAATAATCAGCCCCAGCATTTT. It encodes CASSYSPLGNNQPQHF.

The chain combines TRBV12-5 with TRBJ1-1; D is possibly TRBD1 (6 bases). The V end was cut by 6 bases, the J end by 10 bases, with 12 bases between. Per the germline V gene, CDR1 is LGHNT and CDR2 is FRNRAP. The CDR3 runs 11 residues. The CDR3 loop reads CASGAGEAAFF. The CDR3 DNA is TGTGCTAGTGGAGCAGGGGAGGCAGCTTTCTTT.

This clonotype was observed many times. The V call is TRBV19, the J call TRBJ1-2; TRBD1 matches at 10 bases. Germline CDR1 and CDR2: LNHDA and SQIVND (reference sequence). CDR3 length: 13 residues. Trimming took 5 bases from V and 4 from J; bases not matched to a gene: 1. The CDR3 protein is CASSGDRGYGYTF. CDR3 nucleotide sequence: TGTGCCAGTAGTGGGGACAGGGGCTATGGCTACACCTTC. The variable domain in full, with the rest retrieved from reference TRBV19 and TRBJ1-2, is DGGITQSPKYLFRKEGQNVTLSCEQNLNHDAMYWYRQDPGQGLRLIYYSQIVNDFQKGDIAEGYSVSREKKESFPLTVTSAQKNPTAFYLCASSGDRGYGYTFGSGTRLTVV.

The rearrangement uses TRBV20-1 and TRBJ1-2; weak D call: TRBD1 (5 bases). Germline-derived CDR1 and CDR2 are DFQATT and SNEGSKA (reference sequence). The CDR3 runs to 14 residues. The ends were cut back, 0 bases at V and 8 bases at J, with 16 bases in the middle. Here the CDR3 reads CSARDPSRVEGYTF. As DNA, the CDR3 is TGCAGTGCTAGAGATCCTTCCAGGGTCGAAGGCTACACCTTC.

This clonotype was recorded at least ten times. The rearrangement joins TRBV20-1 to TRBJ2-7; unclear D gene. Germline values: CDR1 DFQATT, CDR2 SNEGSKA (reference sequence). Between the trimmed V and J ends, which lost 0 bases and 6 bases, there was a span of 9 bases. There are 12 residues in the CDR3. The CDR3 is CSARDPYSEQYF. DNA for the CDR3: TGCAGTGCTAGAGACCCCTATTCCGAGCAGTACTTC.

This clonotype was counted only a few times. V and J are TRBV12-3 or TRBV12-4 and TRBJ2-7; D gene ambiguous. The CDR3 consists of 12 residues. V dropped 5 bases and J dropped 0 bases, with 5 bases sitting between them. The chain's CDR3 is CASSHSSYEQYF. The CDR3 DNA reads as TGTGCCAGCAGTCACAGCTCCTACGAGCAGTACTTC.

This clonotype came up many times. CDR3 residues: CASSFPLNTEAFF. The CDR3 nucleotides read TGTGCCAGCAGTTTTCCTCTGAACACTGAAGCTTTCTTT. The chain joins TRBV12-3 or TRBV12-4 to TRBJ1-1; D unclear. The CDR3 extends over 13 amino acids. V was trimmed by 3 bases and J by 0 bases, leaving 5 bases between them.